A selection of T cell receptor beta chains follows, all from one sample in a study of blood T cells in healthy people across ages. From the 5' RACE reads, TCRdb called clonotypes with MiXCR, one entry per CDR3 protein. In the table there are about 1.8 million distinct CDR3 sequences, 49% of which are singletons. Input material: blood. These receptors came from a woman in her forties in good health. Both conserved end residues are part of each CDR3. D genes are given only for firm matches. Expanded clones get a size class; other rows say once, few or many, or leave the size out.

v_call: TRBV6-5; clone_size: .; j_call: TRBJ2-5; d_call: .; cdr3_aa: CASTREGGETQYF; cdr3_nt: TGTGCCAGCACCAGGGAAGGGGGAGAGACCCAGTACTTC
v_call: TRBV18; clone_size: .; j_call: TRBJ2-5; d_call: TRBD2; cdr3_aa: CASSPQRGHQETQYF; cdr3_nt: TGTGCCAGCTCACCACAGCGGGGACACCAAGAGACCCAGTACTTC
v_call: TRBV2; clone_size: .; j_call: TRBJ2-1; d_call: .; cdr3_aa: CASRAGASYNEQFF; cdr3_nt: TGTGCCAGCCGGGCGGGGGCTTCCTACAATGAGCAGTTCTTC
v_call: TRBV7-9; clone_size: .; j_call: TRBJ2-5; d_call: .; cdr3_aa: CASSLGEQVRETQYF; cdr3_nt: TGTGCCAGCAGCTTAGGAGAACAGGTCCGAGAGACCCAGTACTTC
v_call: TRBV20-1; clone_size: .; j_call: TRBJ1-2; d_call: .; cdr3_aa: CSAREQSDYGYTF; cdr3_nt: TGCAGTGCTAGAGAACAGTCTGACTATGGCTACACCTTC
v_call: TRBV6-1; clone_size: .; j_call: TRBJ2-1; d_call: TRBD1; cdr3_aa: CASSAGQGANEQFF; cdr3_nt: TGTGCCAGCAGTGCTGGACAGGGGGCCAATGAGCAGTTCTTC
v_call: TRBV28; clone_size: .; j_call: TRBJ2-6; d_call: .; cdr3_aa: CASSFSVTNNVLTF; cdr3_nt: TGTGCCAGCAGTTTTTCAGTTACTAACAACGTCCTGACTTTC
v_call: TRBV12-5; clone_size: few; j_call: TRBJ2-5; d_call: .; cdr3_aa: CASGVSVEATQYF; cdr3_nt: TGTGCTAGTGGTGTGTCAGTGGAGGCGACCCAGTACTTC
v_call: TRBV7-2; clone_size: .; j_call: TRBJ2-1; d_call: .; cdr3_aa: CASSLSGTVEQFF; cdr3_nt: TGTGCCAGCAGCTTATCCGGGACGGTGGAGCAGTTCTTC
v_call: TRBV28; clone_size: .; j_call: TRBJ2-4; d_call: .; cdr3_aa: CASSSSPPTRGDIQYF; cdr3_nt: TGTGCCAGCAGTTCTAGCCCCCCGACTAGGGGGGACATTCAGTACTTC
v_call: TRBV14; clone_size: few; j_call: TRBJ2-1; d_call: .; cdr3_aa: CASSWGPEQFF; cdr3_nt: TGTGCCAGCAGCTGGGGGCCTGAGCAGTTCTTC
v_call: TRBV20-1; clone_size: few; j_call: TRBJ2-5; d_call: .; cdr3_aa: CSASDLETQYF; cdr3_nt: TGCAGTGCTAGTGATTTGGAGACCCAGTACTTC
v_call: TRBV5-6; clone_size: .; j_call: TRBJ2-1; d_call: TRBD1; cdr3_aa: CASSLEADRAYNEQFF; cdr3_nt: TGTGCCAGCAGCTTGGAAGCGGACAGGGCCTACAATGAGCAGTTCTTC
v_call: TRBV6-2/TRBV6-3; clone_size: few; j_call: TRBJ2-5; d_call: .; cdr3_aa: CASSYSVARGQETQYF; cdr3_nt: TGTGCCAGCAGTTACTCGGTCGCCAGGGGCCAAGAGACCCAGTACTTC
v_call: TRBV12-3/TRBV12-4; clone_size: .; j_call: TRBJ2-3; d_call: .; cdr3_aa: CASSSDPGSTDTQYF; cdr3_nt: TGTGCCAGCAGTTCCGATCCCGGAAGCACAGATACGCAGTATTTT
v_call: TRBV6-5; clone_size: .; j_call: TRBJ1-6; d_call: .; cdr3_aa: CASSYSRVTSSYNSPLHF; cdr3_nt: TGTGCCAGCAGTTACTCTAGGGTGACGAGCTCCTATAATTCACCCCTCCACTTT
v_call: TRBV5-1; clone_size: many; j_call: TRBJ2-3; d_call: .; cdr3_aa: CASSLGQLLTDTQYF; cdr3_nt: TGCGCCAGCAGCTTGGGACAGCTTCTCACAGATACGCAGTATTTT
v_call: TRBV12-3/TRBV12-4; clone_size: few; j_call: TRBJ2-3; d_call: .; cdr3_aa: CASSGDQLEGDTQYF; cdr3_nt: TGTGCCAGCAGTGGGGACCAACTGGAAGGGGATACGCAGTATTTT
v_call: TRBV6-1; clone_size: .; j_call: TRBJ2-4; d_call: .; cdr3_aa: CASSAGVDWEQYF; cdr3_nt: TGTGCCAGCAGTGCAGGGGTGGATTGGGAGCAGTACTTC
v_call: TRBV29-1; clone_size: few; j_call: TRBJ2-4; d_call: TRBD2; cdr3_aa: CSVSGTSGGGNIQYF; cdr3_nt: TGCAGCGTTTCCGGGACTAGCGGGGGCGGGAACATTCAGTACTTC
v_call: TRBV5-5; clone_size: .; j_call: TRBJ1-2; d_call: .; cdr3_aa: CASSLAGGETGYGYTF; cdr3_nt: TGTGCCAGCAGCTTGGCCGGAGGGGAGACCGGCTATGGCTACACCTTC
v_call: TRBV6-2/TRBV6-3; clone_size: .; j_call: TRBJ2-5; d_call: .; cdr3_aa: CASRYSLGQETQYF; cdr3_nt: TGTGCCAGCAGGTACTCGCTGGGCCAAGAGACCCAGTACTTC
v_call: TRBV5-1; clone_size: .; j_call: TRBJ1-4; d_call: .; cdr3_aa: CASSLDGTNYEKLFF; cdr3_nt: TGCGCCAGCAGCTTGGATGGGACTAACTATGAAAAACTGTTTTTT
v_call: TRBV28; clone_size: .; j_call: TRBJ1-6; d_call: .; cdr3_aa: CASDPTTGLRGSPLHF; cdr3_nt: TGTGCCAGCGACCCCACCACCGGGCTCCGCGGTTCACCCCTCCACTTT
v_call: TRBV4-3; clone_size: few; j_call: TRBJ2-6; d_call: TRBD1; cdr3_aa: CASSHLRQGVVSGANVLTF; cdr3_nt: TGCGCCAGCAGCCACCTACGACAGGGAGTCGTCTCTGGGGCCAACGTCCTGACTTTC
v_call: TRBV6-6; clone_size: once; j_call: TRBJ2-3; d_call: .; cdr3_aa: CASSYWTGTKPGTQYF; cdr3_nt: TGTGCCAGCAGTTACTGGACCGGGACAAAACCGGGCACGCAGTATTTT